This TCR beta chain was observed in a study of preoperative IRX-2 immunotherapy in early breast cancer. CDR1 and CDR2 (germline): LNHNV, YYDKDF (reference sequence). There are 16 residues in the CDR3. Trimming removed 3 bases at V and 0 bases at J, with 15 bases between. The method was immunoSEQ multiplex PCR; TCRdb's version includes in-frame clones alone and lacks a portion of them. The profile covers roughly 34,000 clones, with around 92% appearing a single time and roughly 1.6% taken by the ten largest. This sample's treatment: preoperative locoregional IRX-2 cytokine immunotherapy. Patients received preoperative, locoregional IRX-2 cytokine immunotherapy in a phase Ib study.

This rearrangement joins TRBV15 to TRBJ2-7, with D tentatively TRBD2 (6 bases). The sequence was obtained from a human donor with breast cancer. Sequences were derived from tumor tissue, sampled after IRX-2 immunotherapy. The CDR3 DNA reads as TGTGCCACCAGCAGGGGTTTGGGGGGTAGCTCCTACGAGCAGTACTTC. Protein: CATSRGLGGSSYEQYF.